Each of the 23 T cell receptor beta chains below was sequenced from the same sample in a study of vaccination and CD4 T cells after COVID-19. Treatment described: roughly 10-day PBMC culture with coronavirus spike peptide pools or control peptides (ViraFEST assay). The antigens these receptors bind are not known. Oncomine TCR Beta short-read sequencing was applied to DNA from cultured CD4+ T cells. In TCRdb, the PCR reads were re-called with MiXCR into one record per CDR3 protein. This table has about 12,000 distinct CDR3 sequences, roughly half appearing once. Sequences were derived from cultured CD4+ T cells from blood, sampled after SARS-CoV-2 vaccination. The receptors derive from a human donor with COVID-19.

The rearrangement uses TRBV27 and TRBJ1-4; 9 nucleotides match TRBD1. Per germline, CDR1 MNHEY and CDR2 SMNVEV (reference sequence). The CDR3 is 15 residues long. J was trimmed by 6 bases and V by 5 bases; bases with no gene match: 7. The CDR3 DNA follows: TGTGCCAGCAGTACAACGGGACAGGGCCATGAAAAACTGTTTTTT. Translating gives CASSTTGQGHEKLFF. Using reference TRBV27 and TRBJ1-4 for the parts outside the CDR3, the full variable domain is EAQVTQNPRYLITVTGKKLTVTCSQNMNHEYMSWYRQDPGLGLRQIYYSMNVEVTDKGDVPEGYKVSRKEKRNFPLILESPSPNQTSLYFCASSTTGQGHEKLFFGSGTQLSVL.

The chain uses TRBV6-2 or TRBV6-3 and TRBJ2-5; D is unclear. The germline V gene has CDR1 MNHEY and CDR2 SVGEGT. This CDR3 contains 12 residues. V was cut by 6 bases and J by 1 base, with 6 bases left in between. The CDR3 sequence is CASSHSQETQYF. CDR3 DNA sequence: TGTGCCAGCAGCCACTCCCAAGAGACCCAGTACTTC.

The chain joins TRBV5-1 to TRBJ2-7; D may correspond to TRBD1 or TRBD2 (6 bases each). Germline assignment: CDR1 SGHRS and CDR2 YFSETQ. The CDR3 contains 15 residues. V was shortened by 4 bases and J by 0 bases, with 14 bases between the two germline ends. CDR3: CASSLEGGSSYEQYF. CDR3 DNA sequence: TGCGCCAGCAGCCTAGAGGGGGGCAGCTCCTACGAGCAGTACTTC.

The rearrangement links TRBV7-8 to TRBJ2-3; tentative D call: TRBD1 (5 bases). The V end lost 2 bases, the J end lost 8 bases, and 11 bases lay between the germline ends. This CDR3 has 13 residues. The V gene's germline CDR1 is SGHVS and CDR2 FQNEAQ. The CDR3 here is CASSLQRQGTQYF. As DNA, the CDR3 is TGTGCCAGCAGCTTACAAAGGCAGGGTACGCAGTATTTT.

The CDR3 loop is CASSSSSSYEQYF. CDR3 sequence (DNA): TGTGCCAGCAGTTCCTCCAGCTCCTACGAGCAGTACTTC. The rearrangement links TRBV6-5 to TRBJ2-7; D remains ambiguous. V dropped 4 bases and J dropped 0 bases, with 7 bases sitting between them. The CDR3 contains 13 residues. Per germline, CDR1 MNHEY and CDR2 SVGAGI.

The chain carries TRBV7-2 and TRBJ2-2, with D uncertain. The CDR3 covers 14 residues. Germline V gene lookup returns CDR1 SGHTA and CDR2 FQGNSA. V gave up 7 bases and J gave up 0 bases, with 9 bases separating them. This CDR3 reads CASIARTNTGELFF. CDR3 nucleotides: TGTGCCAGCATCGCCCGAACGAACACCGGGGAGCTGTTTTTT.

The J gene is TRBJ2-3, the V gene TRBV10-3; TRBD2 aligns across 11 bases. The CDR3 is 15 amino acids. Germline values: CDR1 ENHRY, CDR2 SYGVKD. Trimming took 6 bases from V and 4 from J; bases not matched to a gene: 6. The CDR3, as DNA: TGTGCCATCAGCGATAGCGGGGGGGCGTCAGATACGCAGTATTTT. The encoded protein is CAISDSGGASDTQYF.

The chain carries TRBV6-2 or TRBV6-3 and TRBJ1-2, with no clear D. Trimming shortened V by 7 bases and J by 0 bases, and 18 bases separated the two germline ends. This CDR3 has 16 amino acids. The germline V gene has CDR1 MNHEY and CDR2 SVGEGT. Here the CDR3 DNA reads TGTGCCAGCACGGACCCACGGAGAAGCTCTAACTATGGCTACACCTTC. Encoded protein: CASTDPRRSSNYGYTF.

This clonotype came up once. The chain carries TRBV19 and TRBJ2-1, with 9 bases identical to TRBD1. J lost 6 bases, V lost 2 bases, and 8 bases had no gene match. The CDR3 is 16 amino acids. Germline V gene lookup returns CDR1 LNHDA and CDR2 SQIVND (reference sequence). Here the CDR3 DNA reads TGTGCCAGTAGTATAATACGCGGACAGGGGCTCAATGAGCAGTTCTTC. It is translated as CASSIIRGQGLNEQFF.

This rearrangement joins TRBV19 to TRBJ2-1; D unclear. The CDR3 loop spans 13 amino acids. Germline CDR1 is LNHDA and CDR2 is SQIVND (reference sequence). V shed 7 bases and J shed 3 bases, with 10 bases lying between them. CDR3 amino acids: CASKSGFYNEQFF. CDR3 DNA: TGTGCCAGTAAATCCGGTTTCTACAATGAGCAGTTCTTC.

This clonotype turned up a few times. The chain links TRBV28 to TRBJ1-5; 9 bases map to TRBD1. The V segment lost 10 bases and the J segment 5 bases; nucleotides outside the gene matches: 6. CDR3 length equals 13 residues. CDR1 is MDHEN, CDR2 SYDVKM, per germline. The CDR3 loop is CATRGQGYQPQHF. DNA of the CDR3: TGTGCCACCCGGGGACAGGGTTATCAGCCCCAGCATTTT.

The rearrangement uses TRBV28 and TRBJ1-5; tentative D call: TRBD1 (5 bases). CDR3 size: 15 residues. V was pared by 2 bases and J by 2 bases, with 10 bases between. CDR1 MDHEN and CDR2 SYDVKM come from the germline V gene. The CDR3 is CASSLRGMGNQPQHF. The CDR3 DNA reads TGTGCCAGCAGTTTACGGGGGATGGGCAATCAGCCCCAGCATTTT. The full variable domain, its missing parts supplied by reference TRBV28 and TRBJ1-5, is DVKVTQSSRYLVKRTGEKVFLECVQDMDHENMFWYRQDPGLGLRLIYFSYDVKMKEKGDIPEGYSVSREKKERFSLILESASTNQTSMYLCASSLRGMGNQPQHFGDGTRLSIL.

For the CDR3, the DNA is TGTGCCAGCAGTTACGACAGGGGGAGGAACACCTTC. Amino acids: CASSYDRGRNTF. The V call is TRBV6-2 or TRBV6-3, the J call TRBJ1-2; 9 bases match TRBD1. The length of the CDR3 is 12 residues. The germline CDR1 and CDR2 sequences are MNHEY and SVGEGT. The V gene end was trimmed by 2 bases and the J gene end by 12 bases; junction bases not matched to a gene: 4.

This clonotype was seen a handful of times. The CDR3 here is CASRPTGNYGYTF. The CDR3 DNA reads TGTGCCAGCAGGCCGACGGGGAACTATGGCTACACCTTC. This chain connects TRBV27 to TRBJ1-2; D is uncertain. Germline V gene lookup returns CDR1 MNHEY and CDR2 SMNVEV (reference sequence). Trimming cost V 6 bases and J 2 bases, with 10 bases left between them. The length of the CDR3 is 13 residues.

The CDR3 DNA reads TGTGCCAGCAGCCAATCAGGGTTAAGCACCGGGGAGCTGTTTTTT. Its protein is CASSQSGLSTGELFF. V is TRBV16 and J is TRBJ2-2; D call uncertain. The CDR3 loop spans 15 amino acids. V was cut by 0 bases and J by 4 bases, with 9 bases left in between. CDR1 is KGHSY, CDR2 FQNENV, per germline.

This chain joins TRBV18 and TRBJ1-5; 7 nucleotides line up with TRBD1. The CDR3 has 16 amino acids. Germline V gene lookup returns CDR1 KGHSH and CDR2 LQKENI. V was clipped by 3 bases and J by 2 bases; unmatched bases: 7. The chain's CDR3 is CASSPKGGMGNQPQHF. In DNA, the CDR3 is TGTGCCAGCTCACCCAAAGGGGGCATGGGCAATCAGCCCCAGCATTTT.

The chain links TRBV20-1 to TRBJ1-6, with a weak D call TRBD1 (6 bases). Trimming shortened V by 8 bases and J by 7 bases, and 15 bases separated the two germline ends. Germline lookup yields CDR1 DFQATT and CDR2 SNEGSKA (reference sequence). The CDR3 is 13 residues long. CDR3 amino acids: CSPATGGNSPLHF. For the CDR3, the DNA is TGCAGTCCCGCGACAGGTGGCAATTCACCCCTCCACTTT.

This rearrangement joins TRBV19 to TRBJ1-1; the D is unclear. The V and J ends lost 6 bases and 1 base respectively, with 12 bases between them. The CDR3 spans 14 residues. The germline gives CDR1 LNHDA, CDR2 SQIVND (reference sequence). The CDR3 sequence: CASRGDGPNTEAFF. The DNA of the CDR3 is TGTGCCAGTAGGGGCGATGGACCGAACACTGAAGCTTTCTTT.

The chain combines TRBV20-1 with TRBJ2-2, with 8 bases identical to TRBD2. V shed 3 bases and J 6 bases; nucleotides not matched to a gene: 6. The CDR3 is 14 residues long. The germline V gene encodes CDR1 DFQATT and CDR2 SNEGSKA (reference sequence). The CDR3 DNA sequence: TGCAGTGCTAGGCAGCGGGGGTACGCCGGGGAGCTGTTTTTT. Residues: CSARQRGYAGELFF.

This clonotype was detected a few times. This chain connects TRBV20-1 to TRBJ2-7, with 9 bases identical to TRBD1. Germline values: CDR1 DFQATT, CDR2 SNEGSKA (reference sequence). CDR3 length equals 13 residues. The junction had 4 bases not matched to a gene; V was cut back by 3 bases and J by 4 bases. Written as DNA, the CDR3 is TGCAGTGCTAGCGTGGGACAGGGTTACGAGCAGTACTTC. It translates to CSASVGQGYEQYF.

This clonotype was counted only a few times. The chain recombines TRBV20-1 with TRBJ1-5; no definite D call. Germline CDR1 reads DFQATT; CDR2 reads SNEGSKA (reference sequence). Trimming stripped 1 base from V and 5 bases from J, with 12 bases between. CDR3 size: 14 residues. CDR3 in DNA: TGCAGTGCTAGAGGACATTCAGCAGATCAGCCCCAGCATTTT. It specifies CSARGHSADQPQHF.

V and J are TRBV19 and TRBJ2-3; the match to TRBD2 covers 10 bases. The CDR3 consists of 15 residues. Germline assignment: CDR1 LNHDA and CDR2 SQIVND (reference sequence). V was pared by 6 bases and J by 2 bases, with 5 bases of the junction left unmatched. The CDR3 loop is CASSELAGVTDTQYF. CDR3 DNA: TGTGCCAGTAGCGAGCTAGCGGGGGTCACAGATACGCAGTATTTT.

Notes on this clonotype: Possible read error: a much larger clone is one base away. The chain uses TRBV20-1 and TRBJ2-5, with 10 bases fitting TRBD2. This CDR3 has 13 amino acids. Germline CDR1 reads DFQATT; CDR2 reads SNEGSKA (reference sequence). CDR3 in DNA: TGCAGTGCTTTACCGGGACTAGCGAAGACCCTGTACTTC. Protein sequence: CSALPGLAKTLYF.